This T cell receptor beta chain was captured in a study of T cell repertoires in cytomegalovirus infection. Study as a whole: The study used recently identified HLA-C-restricted and well-studied HLA-B-restricted CMV epitopes. Public TCR beta signatures indicated both CMV infection and matching HLA type.

Trimming took 1 base from V and 4 from J; bases not matched to a gene: 10. Germline V gene lookup returns CDR1 MGHRA and CDR2 YSYEKL. The CDR3 has 17 residues. TCRdb re-called the reads through MiXCR, storing one row per CDR3 protein. In the table there are hundreds of thousands of distinct CDR3 sequences, under 45% of which are singletons. Details on this clonotype: Its antigen is not known. In this CDR3 the conserved last residue, phenylalanine or tryptophan, is missing, so a read error is likely.

The chain uses TRBV4-1 and TRBJ1-3; 7 bases line up with TRBD1. The receptor was derived from a human donor in good health (CMV status not recorded). Some clones in this sample may be carry-over from other donors' samples. The sample in question was cultured PBMCs, obtained from culture after CMV antigen stimulation. The CDR3 protein is CASSQVGGGSFGNTIYL. The DNA for the CDR3 is TGCGCCAGCAGCCAAGTTGGAGGGGGCTCCTTCGGAAACACCATATATCTT.